The 23 T cell receptor beta chains presented below share a single source sample, sequenced in a study of T-cell reconstitution after alpha-beta-depleted transplantation in children. The TCRbeta library was prepared with unique molecular identifiers. From the PCR reads, TCRdb called clonotypes with MiXCR, one entry per CDR3 protein. The table lists around 240,000 distinct CDR3 sequences, roughly 8.2% of them singletons. Source: PBMCs, mostly from graft donor cells, taken 180 days after TCRalphabeta/CD19-depleted stem cell transplant. All receptors come from a male patient aged 10-17 years who had a stem cell transplant for acute lymphoblastic leukemia, so the T cells may come from the graft donor.

This clonotype occurred many times. The chain carries TRBV6-2 or TRBV6-3 and TRBJ1-5; D is undetermined. Trimming shortened V by 7 bases and J by 6 bases, and 10 bases separated the two germline ends. This CDR3 is built from 12 residues. Germline-derived CDR1 and CDR2 are MNHEY and SVGEGT. The CDR3 region has the DNA TGTGCCAGCAAAGCCGACGGTCAGCCCCAGCATTTT. As protein: CASKADGQPQHF.

This clonotype was counted many times. The chain carries TRBV5-6 and TRBJ1-3; possible D gene TRBD1, 5 bases. The germline V gene encodes CDR1 SGHDT and CDR2 YYEEEE. This CDR3 has 14 residues. Deletions cut 4 bases from V and 2 bases from J, with 10 bases between. The CDR3 region has the DNA TGTGCCAGCAGCATCGGGACGCCTGGAAACACCATATATTTT. Translating gives CASSIGTPGNTIYF.

This clonotype was seen at least ten times. The rearrangement links TRBV5-1 to TRBJ2-7; TRBD1 matches 12 bases. CDR3 length: 15 residues. With 3 bases clipped from V and 2 bases from J, the junction kept 3 bases outside the gene matches. Germline CDR1 is SGHRS and CDR2 is YFSETQ. CDR3 nucleotide sequence: TGCGCCAGCAGCTGGGGGACAGGGGGCCCCTACGAGCAGTACTTC. Its translation: CASSWGTGGPYEQYF.

This clonotype was seen ten or more times. V is TRBV29-1 and J is TRBJ2-1; 8 nucleotides line up with TRBD2. The J segment lost 6 bases and the V segment lost 4 bases, leaving 5 bases of the junction unmatched. CDR1 is SQVTM, CDR2 ANQGSEA, per germline. The CDR3 has 13 amino acids. CDR3 residues: CSVGTGGGNEQFF. The CDR3 DNA follows: TGCAGCGTTGGAACGGGGGGGGGCAATGAGCAGTTCTTC.

There are many counts of this clonotype. V is TRBV10-3 and J is TRBJ1-1; D call uncertain. The CDR3 consists of 13 residues. With 10 bases removed from V and 2 bases from J, the gap between germline ends came to 14 bases. Germline values: CDR1 ENHRY, CDR2 SYGVKD. This chain's CDR3 is CATDTDFNTEAFF. CDR3 bases: TGTGCCACCGATACAGATTTTAACACTGAAGCTTTCTTT.

This clonotype was detected many times. The rearrangement uses TRBV29-1 and TRBJ1-4, with D tentatively TRBD1 (5 bases). Trimming left V 7 bases short and J 6 bases short, with 12 bases between. CDR1 is SQVTM, CDR2 ANQGSEA, per germline. There are 12 residues in the CDR3. This CDR3 reads CSAEGRDEKLFF. CDR3 sequence (DNA): TGCAGCGCCGAGGGGAGAGATGAAAAACTGTTTTTT.

This clonotype was seen many times. The V and J genes are TRBV20-1 and TRBJ2-5, with D maybe TRBD1 (6 bases). The V end was cut by 1 base, the J end by 1 base, with 13 bases between. The CDR3 length is 15 residues. CDR1 is DFQATT, CDR2 SNEGSKA, per germline (reference sequence). The CDR3 loop reads CSARVLDRFQETQYF. DNA for the CDR3: TGCAGTGCTAGAGTTCTTGACAGGTTCCAAGAGACCCAGTACTTC.

This clonotype occurred many times. This rearrangement joins TRBV12-3 or TRBV12-4 to TRBJ1-1; D is unclear. This CDR3 has 15 residues. Between the trimmed V and J ends, which lost 6 bases and 1 base, there was a span of 15 bases. The chain's CDR3 is CASRIQQTGNTEAFF. The CDR3 nucleotides read TGTGCCAGCAGGATTCAGCAGACCGGGAACACTGAAGCTTTCTTT.

Many counts were recorded for this clonotype. The gene calls are TRBV4-3 and TRBJ2-7; unclear D gene. The CDR3 is made up of 13 amino acids. V gave up 0 bases and J gave up 1 base, with 4 bases separating them. Germline lookup yields CDR1 LGHNA and CDR2 YSLEER. The CDR3 DNA reads TGCGCCAGCAGCCAAGATGTATCCTACGAGCAGTACTTC. Its translation: CASSQDVSYEQYF.

This clonotype showed up many times. CDR3 protein: CASSYAEGGEQFF. The CDR3 nucleotides are TGTGCCAGCAGTTACGCAGAGGGGGGTGAGCAGTTCTTC. V and J are TRBV6-5 and TRBJ2-1; D tentatively fits TRBD1 or TRBD2 (6 bases each). The ends were cut back, 2 bases at V and 9 bases at J, with 11 bases in the middle. Germline CDR1 and CDR2: MNHEY and SVGAGI. There are 13 residues in the CDR3.

This clonotype has just a few counts. The V and J genes are TRBV2 and TRBJ2-1, with 13 bases that match TRBD2. Unmatched junction bases numbered 5, after V lost 7 bases and J lost 5 bases. The CDR3 is 15 residues long. In germline, CDR1 is SNHLY, CDR2 FYNNEI. The DNA of the CDR3 is TGTGCCAGCACTAGGACTAGCGGGAGTCACAATGAGCAGTTCTTC. Amino acids: CASTRTSGSHNEQFF.

This clonotype was recorded at least ten times. This chain connects TRBV19 to TRBJ1-1; D gene ambiguous. CDR3 length equals 13 residues. Trimming removed 5 bases at V and 3 bases at J, with 10 bases between. Germline V gene data show CDR1 as LNHDA and CDR2 as SQIVND (reference sequence). As DNA, the CDR3 is TGTGCCAGTAGTGTGCAGAGGGACACTGAAGCTTTCTTT. Amino acid sequence: CASSVQRDTEAFF.

The table lists this clonotype with many counts. This chain uses TRBV28 with TRBJ2-5; no definite D call. V gave up 5 bases and J gave up 3 bases, with 4 bases separating them. Germline V lookup: CDR1 MDHEN, CDR2 SYDVKM. The CDR3 contains 11 residues. CDR3 nucleotides: TGTGCCAGCAGTAAAAAAGAGACCCAGTACTTC. It encodes CASSKKETQYF.

This clonotype was recorded many times. V and J are TRBV5-1 and TRBJ2-5; 7 bases are a match to TRBD2. The CDR3 extends over 12 amino acids. Germline CDR1 and CDR2: SGHRS and YFSETQ. V shed 0 bases and J 10 bases; nucleotides not matched to a gene: 3. CDR3 amino acids: CASSLGWEGQYF. As DNA, the CDR3 is TGCGCCAGCAGCTTGGGCTGGGAGGGCCAGTACTTC.

This clonotype was observed many times. The J gene is TRBJ2-5, the V gene TRBV11-2, with 10 bases aligning to TRBD2. Trimming removed 1 base from V and 9 bases from J; junction bases left unmatched: 2. The CDR3 spans 13 residues. Germline V lookup: CDR1 SGHAT, CDR2 FQNNGV. The CDR3 DNA is TGTGCCAGCAGCTTAGTTAGCGGGGGGCCCCAGTACTTC. Protein sequence: CASSLVSGGPQYF.

This clonotype came up many times. This rearrangement joins TRBV5-1 to TRBJ2-7; 12 bases are a match to TRBD2. J gave up 3 bases and V 5 bases, and 0 bases lay outside the gene matches. Germline loops: CDR1 SGHRS, CDR2 YFSETQ. The CDR3 extends over 13 amino acids. In DNA form, the CDR3 reads TGCGCCAGCAGGGGACTAGCGGGCTACGAGCAGTACTTC. It yields the protein CASRGLAGYEQYF.

Only a few counts were recorded for this clonotype. The rearrangement uses TRBV14 and TRBJ2-3; 10 bases align to TRBD2. The CDR3 consists of 19 residues. CDR1 is SGHDN and CDR2 is FVKESK in the germline V gene. Trimming at V came to 4 bases and at J to 3 bases, leaving 16 bases not matched to a gene. CDR3 bases: TGTGCCAGCAGCCCGCCACGACTAGCGGGTCCCCCGAGGACAGATACGCAGTATTTT. Translation gives CASSPPRLAGPPRTDTQYF.

This clonotype was recorded at least ten times. The chain couples TRBV2 to TRBJ2-2; D remains unclear. Germline V gives CDR1 SNHLY, CDR2 FYNNEI. Trimming shortened V by 8 bases and J by 7 bases, and 8 bases separated the two germline ends. The CDR3 has 11 amino acids. CDR3 sequence reads: CASQGLGELFF. CDR3 nucleotide sequence: TGTGCCAGCCAAGGCCTCGGGGAGCTGTTTTTT.

This clonotype was counted only a few times. This chain uses TRBV19 with TRBJ2-7; possibly TRBD2 for D (5 bases). The CDR3 runs 13 residues. Germline-derived CDR1 and CDR2 are LNHDA and SQIVND (reference sequence). V dropped 3 bases and J dropped 5 bases, with 11 bases sitting between them. CDR3 region: CASSIEGRHEQYF. The CDR3 nucleotides are TGTGCCAGTAGTATTGAGGGTAGGCACGAGCAGTACTTC.

This clonotype was seen ten or more times. The V and J genes are TRBV19 and TRBJ2-7, with D possibly being TRBD1 (6 bases). The CDR3 sequence is 15 residues long. Germline loops: CDR1 LNHDA, CDR2 SQIVND (reference sequence). Between the trimmed V and J ends, which lost 2 bases and 0 bases, there was a span of 11 bases. Here the CDR3 reads CASSITRDNSYEQYF. The CDR3 coding sequence is TGTGCCAGTAGTATAACAAGGGACAACTCCTACGAGCAGTACTTC.

In this sample, this clonotype turned up many times. The chain recombines TRBV10-3 with TRBJ2-1, with TRBD2 matching 10 bases. In germline, CDR1 is ENHRY, CDR2 SYGVKD. The ends lost 6 bases at V and 2 bases at J; junction bases unmatched: 7. This CDR3 has 16 residues. The CDR3 protein is CAISPSGRTAYNEQFF. In DNA, the CDR3 is TGTGCCATCAGCCCTAGCGGGAGAACGGCCTACAATGAGCAGTTCTTC.

A word on this clonotype: With a much larger clone just one base away, this may be a read error. The V call is TRBV25-1, the J call TRBJ2-7; 8 positions agree with TRBD2. Germline V gene lookup returns CDR1 MGHDK and CDR2 SYGVNS. This CDR3 has 14 amino acids. CDR3 sequence (DNA): TGTGCCAGCAGTTTAGCGGGGTATCTAGGCGAGCCGTACTTC. This translates into CASSLAGYLGEPYF.

This clonotype was detected many times. The chain links TRBV12-3 or TRBV12-4 to TRBJ2-1; weak D call: TRBD1 (6 bases). CDR3 length: 15 amino acids. Trimming cost V 5 bases and J 3 bases, with 14 bases left between them. CDR3 sequence: CASSPHRVGYNEQFF. In DNA form, the CDR3 reads TGTGCCAGCAGTCCCCACAGGGTGGGCTACAATGAGCAGTTCTTC.